The 16 T cell receptor beta chains below all came from one sample that was sequenced in a study of spatial heterogeneity in lung cancer. TCRdb used MiXCR to reprocess the 5' RACE reads, holding one entry per CDR3 protein. The table has under 20,000 distinct CDR3 sequences, 19% seen once; the top ten hold about 6.4%. Described time point: blood at routine non-recurrence follow-up after resection. Sequencing was performed on PBMCs, taken at follow-up. The receptors originated from a male donor with early-stage non-small cell lung cancer.

This clonotype rates as medium-sized. The chain joins TRBV11-2 to TRBJ2-1, with 9 bases lining up with TRBD2. The germline CDR1 and CDR2 sequences are SGHAT and FQNNGV. The length of the CDR3 is 15 residues. V lost 5 bases and J lost 4; bases outside the gene matches: 6. As DNA, the CDR3 is TGTGCCAGCAGCCAGTCAGCGGGAGGATACAATGAGCAGTTCTTC. This sequence encodes CASSQSAGGYNEQFF. Full variable domain (missing parts from reference TRBV11-2 and TRBJ2-1): EAGVAQSPRYKIIEKRQSVAFWCNPISGHATLYWYQQILGQGPKLLIQFQNNGVVDDSQLPKDRFSAERLKGVDSTLKIQPAKLEDSAVYLCASSQSAGGYNEQFFGPGTRLTVL.

This clonotype is classed as medium-sized. V gene TRBV7-6 combines with J gene TRBJ2-1; D gene uncertain. V was clipped by 1 base and J by 0 bases, with 7 bases between them. This CDR3 has 15 residues. CDR1 and CDR2 from the germline V gene are SGHVS and FNYEAQ. CDR3 in DNA: TGTGCCAGCAGCTTAGGGGCCAACTCCTACAATGAGCAGTTCTTC. Translation gives CASSLGANSYNEQFF.

The V call is TRBV7-2, the J call TRBJ2-7, with 9 bases aligning to TRBD2. V dropped 6 bases and J dropped 3; count of bases not matched to a gene: 9. This CDR3 has 15 amino acids. Germline lookup yields CDR1 SGHTA and CDR2 FQGNSA. The CDR3, as DNA: TGTGCCAGCAGTCCCCAGCGGGGGGACTTCTACGAGCAGTACTTC. Its protein is CASSPQRGDFYEQYF.

This clonotype is labeled medium-sized. The rearrangement uses TRBV25-1 and TRBJ1-3; D gene uncertain. The CDR3 contains 17 residues. The germline CDR1 and CDR2 sequences are MGHDK and SYGVNS. Trimming removed 3 bases at V and 3 bases at J, with 18 bases between. For the CDR3, the DNA is TGTGCCAGCAGTGACCCCCTTGGAAGGGAGAATGGAAACACCATATATTTT. Its translation: CASSDPLGRENGNTIYF.

The chain employs TRBV9 and TRBJ1-1, with D uncertain. The V gene lost 4 bases and the J gene lost 5 bases, with 15 bases spanning the gap. CDR3 size: 14 residues. Germline V gene sequence: CDR1 SGDLS, CDR2 YYNGEE. The CDR3 loop is CASSPRVGMTEAFF. CDR3 DNA sequence: TGTGCCAGCAGCCCACGGGTGGGGATGACTGAAGCTTTCTTT.

This clonotype is medium-sized (0.01 to 0.1%) in the sample. The chain joins TRBV10-3 to TRBJ1-5, with a possible D match to TRBD1 (5 bases). The CDR3 extends over 16 amino acids. Germline CDR1 reads ENHRY; CDR2 reads SYGVKD. V gave up 6 bases and J gave up 2 bases, with 17 bases separating them. CDR3 DNA: TGTGCCATCAGCCGGGGGGGGTTGATGGGCAATCAGCCCCAGCATTTT. Its translation: CAISRGGLMGNQPQHF.

The sample holds many counts of this clonotype. The chain combines TRBV7-2 with TRBJ2-7, with 7 bases lining up with TRBD1. This CDR3 has 14 amino acids. CDR1 SGHTA and CDR2 FQGNSA come from the germline V gene. V shed 4 bases, J shed 2 bases, and the junction held 5 bases outside the gene matches. The chain's CDR3 is CASSSDQGAYEQYF. As DNA, the CDR3 is TGTGCCAGCAGCTCCGACCAGGGGGCCTACGAGCAGTACTTC.

The chain recombines TRBV30 with TRBJ1-1, with 7 bases aligning to TRBD1. CDR1 and CDR2 from the germline V gene are GTSNPN and SVGIG (reference sequence). The CDR3 is 17 residues long. Losses at the gene ends were 3 bases for V and 0 bases for J; bases not matched to a gene: 13. The CDR3 loop reads CAWRSDPDRALNTEAFF. The CDR3 bases are TGTGCCTGGAGGTCTGACCCCGACAGGGCCTTGAACACTGAAGCTTTCTTT.

This clonotype was detected only a few times. V usage is TRBV5-1 and J usage is TRBJ2-1; 8 bases agree with TRBD1. V was pared by 3 bases and J by 6 bases, with 2 bases of the junction left unmatched. CDR3 length equals 13 residues. Germline CDR1 and CDR2: SGHRS and YFSETQ. DNA of the CDR3: TGCGCCAGCAGCTACGGACAGGGCAATGAGCAGTTCTTC. It specifies CASSYGQGNEQFF.

This clonotype rates as medium-sized. The rearrangement links TRBV3-1 to TRBJ1-5, with a weak D call TRBD1 (5 bases). With 0 bases removed from V and 0 bases from J, the gap between germline ends came to 15 bases. Germline CDR1 reads LGHDT; CDR2 reads YNNKEL (reference sequence). CDR3 length: 18 residues. The CDR3 bases are TGTGCCAGCAGCCAAGATTTTGCAGGGTTTGATAGCAATCAGCCCCAGCATTTT. It translates to CASSQDFAGFDSNQPQHF.

In its sample, this clonotype was seen a few times. The CDR3 loop is CASSYEADTQYF. CDR3 nucleotides: TGTGCCAGCAGTTACGAAGCAGATACGCAGTATTTT. The chain recombines TRBV6-6 with TRBJ2-3; D ambiguous. With 2 bases removed from V and 4 bases from J, the gap between germline ends came to 4 bases. Germline V CDR1 and CDR2: MNHNY, SVGAGI (reference sequence). The CDR3 runs to 12 residues.

Relative to its sample, this clonotype is medium-sized. The chain carries TRBV29-1 and TRBJ1-2; 10 bases are shared with TRBD1. Germline V lookup: CDR1 SQVTM, CDR2 ANQGSEA. There are 14 residues in the CDR3. The J segment lost 4 bases and the V segment lost 4 bases, leaving 6 bases of the junction unmatched. CDR3 DNA sequence: TGCAGCGTTGTGGGGGACAGGGGAGGCTATGGCTACACCTTC. Translating gives CSVVGDRGGYGYTF.

At least ten counts were recorded for this clonotype. This sequence joins TRBV5-1 and TRBJ2-1, with D possibly TRBD2 on 6 matching bases. Germline V gives CDR1 SGHRS, CDR2 YFSETQ. The CDR3 is 16 residues long. V was pared by 0 bases and J by 5 bases, with 15 bases between. CDR3 bases: TGCGCCAGCAGCTTGGCGGGACTCGTGCCCGACAATGAGCAGTTCTTC. Its translation is CASSLAGLVPDNEQFF.

The chain has TRBV4-3 and TRBJ2-5; unclear D gene. Trimming cost V 1 base and J 5 bases, with 11 bases left between them. There are 14 residues in the CDR3. Germline V gene lookup returns CDR1 LGHNA and CDR2 YSLEER. CDR3: CASSQGLVEETQYF. The CDR3 DNA reads TGCGCCAGCAGCCAAGGGTTAGTGGAGGAGACCCAGTACTTC.

The chain uses TRBV3-1 and TRBJ2-5; D tentatively reads TRBD1 or TRBD2 (5 bases each). Germline CDR1 is LGHDT and CDR2 is YNNKEL (reference sequence). This CDR3 spans 13 amino acids. V was cut by 5 bases and J by 5 bases, with 12 bases left in between. CDR3 DNA: TGTGCCAGCAGCTTCGACAGAGGGGAGACCCAGTACTTC. Encoded protein: CASSFDRGETQYF.

The V gene is TRBV23-1, the J gene TRBJ1-5, with D maybe TRBD1 (5 bases). Being an ORF, TRBV23-1 has a function that is uncertain. The CDR3 totals 15 residues. Trimming shortened V by 2 bases and J by 4 bases, and 12 bases separated the two germline ends. The CDR3 nucleotides read TGCGCCAGCAGTCAAGGAGGGGAAAATAATCAGCCCCAGCATTTT. Its protein product is CASSQGGENNQPQHF.